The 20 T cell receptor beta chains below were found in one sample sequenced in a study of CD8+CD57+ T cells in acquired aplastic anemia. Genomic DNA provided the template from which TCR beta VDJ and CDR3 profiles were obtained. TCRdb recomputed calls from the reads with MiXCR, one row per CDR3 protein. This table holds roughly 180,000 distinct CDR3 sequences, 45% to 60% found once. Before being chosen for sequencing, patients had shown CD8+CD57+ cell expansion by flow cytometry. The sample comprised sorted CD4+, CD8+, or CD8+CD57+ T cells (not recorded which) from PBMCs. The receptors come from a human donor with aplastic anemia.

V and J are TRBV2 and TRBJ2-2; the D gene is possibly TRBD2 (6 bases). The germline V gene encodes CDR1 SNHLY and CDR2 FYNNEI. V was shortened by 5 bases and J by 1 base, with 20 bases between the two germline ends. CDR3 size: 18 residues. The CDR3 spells CASSLFSNLGGNTGELFF. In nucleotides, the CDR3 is TGTGCCAGCAGTTTATTTTCCAACCTCGGGGGGAACACCGGGGAGCTGTTTTTT. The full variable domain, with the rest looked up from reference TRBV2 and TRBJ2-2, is EPEVTQTPSHQVTQMGQEVILRCVPISNHLYFYWYRQILGQKVEFLVSFYNNEISEKSEIFDDQFSVERPDGSNFTLKIRSTKLEDSAMYFCASSLFSNLGGNTGELFFGEGSRLTVL.

CDR3 sequence (DNA): TGTGCCACCAGCAGAGACCTCGGGCCTGCCTCTGGAAAACTGTTTTTT. Its translation is CATSRDLGPASGKLFF. The V call is TRBV15, the J call TRBJ1-4; D call uncertain. The CDR3 runs to 16 residues. V gave up 0 bases and J gave up 10 bases, with 18 bases separating them. Germline loops: CDR1 LNHNV, CDR2 YYDKDF (reference sequence).

CDR3 nucleotide sequence: TGTGCCAGCACTATGGGGGGAAAAAACATTCAGTACTTC. This translates into CASTMGGKNIQYF. The chain joins TRBV25-1 to TRBJ2-4, with D possibly being TRBD2 (6 bases). The CDR3 totals 13 residues. The ends were cut back, 7 bases at V and 4 bases at J, with 11 bases in the middle. Germline V gene lookup returns CDR1 MGHDK and CDR2 SYGVNS.

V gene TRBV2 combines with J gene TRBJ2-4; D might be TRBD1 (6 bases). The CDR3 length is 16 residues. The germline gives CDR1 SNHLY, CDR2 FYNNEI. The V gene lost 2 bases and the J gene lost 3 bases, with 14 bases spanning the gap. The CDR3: CASSEYRDKGKNIQYF. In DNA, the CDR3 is TGTGCCAGCAGTGAATATCGGGACAAGGGCAAAAACATTCAGTACTTC.

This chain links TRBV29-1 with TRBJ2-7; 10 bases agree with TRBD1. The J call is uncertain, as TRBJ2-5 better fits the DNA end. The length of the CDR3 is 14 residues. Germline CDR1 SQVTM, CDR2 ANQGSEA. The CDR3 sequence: CSVDPGQGHETQYF. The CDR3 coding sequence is TGCAGCGTCGACCCGGGACAGGGGCACGAGACCCAGTACTTC.

CDR3 loop: CSVKTGEAGNTIYF. CDR3 coding DNA: TGCAGTGTAAAGACAGGGGAGGCTGGAAACACCATATATTTT. This chain connects TRBV20-1 to TRBJ1-3; 8 nucleotides match TRBD1. J gave up 2 bases and V 7 bases, and 7 bases lay outside the gene matches. Looked up from germline, CDR1 is DFQATT and CDR2 is SNEGSKA (reference sequence). The CDR3 is 14 amino acids.

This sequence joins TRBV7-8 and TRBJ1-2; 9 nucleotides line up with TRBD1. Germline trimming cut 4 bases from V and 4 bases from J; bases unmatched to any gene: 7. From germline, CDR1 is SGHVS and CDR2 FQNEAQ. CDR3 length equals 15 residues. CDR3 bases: TGTGCCAGCAGCTACCAACAGGGGGCTGGCTATGGCTACACCTTC. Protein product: CASSYQQGAGYGYTF.

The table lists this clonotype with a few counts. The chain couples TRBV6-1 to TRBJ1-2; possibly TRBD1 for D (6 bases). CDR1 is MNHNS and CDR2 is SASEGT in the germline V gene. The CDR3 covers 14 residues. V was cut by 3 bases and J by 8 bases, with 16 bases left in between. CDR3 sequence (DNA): TGTGCCAGCAGTGATAGCGGGGGGCCGTTAGGCTACACCTTC. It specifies CASSDSGGPLGYTF.

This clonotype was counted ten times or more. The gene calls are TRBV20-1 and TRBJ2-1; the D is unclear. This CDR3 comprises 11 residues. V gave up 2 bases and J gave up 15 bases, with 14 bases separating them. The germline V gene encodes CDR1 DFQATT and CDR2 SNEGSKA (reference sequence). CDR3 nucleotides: TGCAGTGCTAGATCAAGTGAAGTGTGGTTCTTC. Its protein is CSARSSEVWFF.

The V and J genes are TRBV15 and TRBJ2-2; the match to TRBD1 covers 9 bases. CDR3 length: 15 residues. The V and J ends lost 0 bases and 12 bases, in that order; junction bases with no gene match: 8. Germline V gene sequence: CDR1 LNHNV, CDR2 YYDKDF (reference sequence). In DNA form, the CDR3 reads TGTGCCACCAGCAGAGATCTAGGGACAGGGTCGCAGCTGTTTTTT. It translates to CATSRDLGTGSQLFF.

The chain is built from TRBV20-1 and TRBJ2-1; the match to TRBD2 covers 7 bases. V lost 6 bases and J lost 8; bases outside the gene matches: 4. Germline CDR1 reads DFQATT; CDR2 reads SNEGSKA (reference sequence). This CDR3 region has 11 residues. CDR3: CSARTSHEQFF. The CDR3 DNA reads TGCAGTGCGAGGACTAGTCATGAGCAGTTCTTC.

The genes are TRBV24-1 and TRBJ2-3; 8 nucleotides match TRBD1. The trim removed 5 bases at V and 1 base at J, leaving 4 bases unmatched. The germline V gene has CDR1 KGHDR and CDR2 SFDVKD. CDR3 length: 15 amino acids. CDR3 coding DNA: TGTGCCACCAGTGTTGAGGGACAGGGCACAGATACGCAGTATTTT. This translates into CATSVEGQGTDTQYF.

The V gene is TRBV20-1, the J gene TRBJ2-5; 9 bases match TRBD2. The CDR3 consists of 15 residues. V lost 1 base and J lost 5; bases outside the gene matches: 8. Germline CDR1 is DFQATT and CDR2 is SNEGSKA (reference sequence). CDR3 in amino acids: CSARAAGGPRETQYF. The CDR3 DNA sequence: TGCAGTGCTAGAGCCGCGGGGGGGCCCCGGGAGACCCAGTACTTC.

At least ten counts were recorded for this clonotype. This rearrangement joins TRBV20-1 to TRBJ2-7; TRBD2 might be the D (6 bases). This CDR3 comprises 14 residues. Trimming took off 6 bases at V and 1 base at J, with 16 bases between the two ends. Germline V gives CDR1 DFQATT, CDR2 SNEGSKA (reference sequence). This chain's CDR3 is CSAPGRKQSYEQYF. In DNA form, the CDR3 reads TGCAGTGCCCCGGGGAGGAAACAATCCTACGAGCAGTACTTC.

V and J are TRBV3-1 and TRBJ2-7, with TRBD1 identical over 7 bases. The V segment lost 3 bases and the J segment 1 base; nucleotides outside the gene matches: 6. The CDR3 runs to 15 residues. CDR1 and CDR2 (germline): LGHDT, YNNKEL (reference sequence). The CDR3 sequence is CASSQVGDSSYEQYF. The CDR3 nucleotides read TGTGCCAGCAGCCAGGTTGGGGACAGTTCCTACGAGCAGTACTTC.

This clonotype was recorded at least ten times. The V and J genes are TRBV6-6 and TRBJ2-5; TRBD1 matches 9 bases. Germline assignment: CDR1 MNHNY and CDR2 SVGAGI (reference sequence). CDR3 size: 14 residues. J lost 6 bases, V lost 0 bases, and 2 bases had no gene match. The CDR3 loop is CASSYSDRGKTQYF. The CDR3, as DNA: TGTGCCAGCAGTTACTCGGACAGGGGAAAGACCCAGTACTTC.

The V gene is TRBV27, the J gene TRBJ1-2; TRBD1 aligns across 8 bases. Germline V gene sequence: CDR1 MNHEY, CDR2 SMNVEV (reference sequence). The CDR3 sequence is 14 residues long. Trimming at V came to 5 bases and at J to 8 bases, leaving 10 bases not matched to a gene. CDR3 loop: CASSPQTGGRGYTF. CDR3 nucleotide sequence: TGTGCCAGCAGTCCACAAACAGGGGGTCGGGGCTACACCTTC.

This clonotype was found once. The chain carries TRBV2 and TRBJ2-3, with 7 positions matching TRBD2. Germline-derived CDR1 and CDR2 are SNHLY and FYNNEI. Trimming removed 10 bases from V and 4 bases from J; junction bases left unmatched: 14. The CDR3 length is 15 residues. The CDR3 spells CANNLGLAVADTQYF. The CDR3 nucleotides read TGTGCCAATAACCTCGGGCTAGCGGTCGCAGATACGCAGTATTTT. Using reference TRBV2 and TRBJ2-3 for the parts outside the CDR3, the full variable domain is EPEVTQTPSHQVTQMGQEVILRCVPISNHLYFYWYRQILGQKVEFLVSFYNNEISEKSEIFDDQFSVERPDGSNFTLKIRSTKLEDSAMYFCANNLGLAVADTQYFGPGTRLTVL.

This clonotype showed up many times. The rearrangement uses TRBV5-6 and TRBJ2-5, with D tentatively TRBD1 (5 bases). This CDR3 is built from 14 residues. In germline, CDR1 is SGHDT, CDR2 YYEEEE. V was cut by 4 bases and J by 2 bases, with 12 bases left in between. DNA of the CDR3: TGTGCCAGCAGCAGGAGACAGATACAAGAGACCCAGTACTTC. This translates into CASSRRQIQETQYF.

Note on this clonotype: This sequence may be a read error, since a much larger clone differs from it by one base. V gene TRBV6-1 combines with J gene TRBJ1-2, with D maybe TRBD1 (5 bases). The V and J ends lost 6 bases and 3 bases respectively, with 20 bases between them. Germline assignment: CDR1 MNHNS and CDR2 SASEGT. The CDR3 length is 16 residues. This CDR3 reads CASSRGLRVGDYGYTF. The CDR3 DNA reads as TGTGCCAGCAGCCGGGGACTCCGGGTCGGCGACTATGGCTACACCTTC.